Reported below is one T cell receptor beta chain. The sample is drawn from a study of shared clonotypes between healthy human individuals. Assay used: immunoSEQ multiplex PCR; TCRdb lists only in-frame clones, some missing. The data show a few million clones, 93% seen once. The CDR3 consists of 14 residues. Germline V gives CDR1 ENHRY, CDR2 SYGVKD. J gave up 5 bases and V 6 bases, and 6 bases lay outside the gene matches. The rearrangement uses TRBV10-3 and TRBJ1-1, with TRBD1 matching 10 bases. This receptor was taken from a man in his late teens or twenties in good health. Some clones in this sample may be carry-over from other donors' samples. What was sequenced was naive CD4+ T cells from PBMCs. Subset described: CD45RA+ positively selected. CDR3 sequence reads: CAIRGTGAETEAFF. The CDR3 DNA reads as TGTGCCATCAGAGGGACAGGGGCTGAGACTGAAGCTTTCTTT.